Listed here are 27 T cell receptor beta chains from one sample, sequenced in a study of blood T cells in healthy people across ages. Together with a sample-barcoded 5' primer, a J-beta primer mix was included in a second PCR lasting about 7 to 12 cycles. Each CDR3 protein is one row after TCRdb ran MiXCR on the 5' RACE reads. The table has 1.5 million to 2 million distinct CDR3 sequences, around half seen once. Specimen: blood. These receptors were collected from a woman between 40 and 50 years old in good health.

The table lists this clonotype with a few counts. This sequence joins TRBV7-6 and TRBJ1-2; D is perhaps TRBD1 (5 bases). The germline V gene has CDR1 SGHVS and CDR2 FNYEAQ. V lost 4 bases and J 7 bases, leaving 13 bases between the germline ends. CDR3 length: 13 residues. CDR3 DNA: TGTGCCAGCAGCTCCGGGGCAGCGTCTGGCTACACCTTC. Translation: CASSSGAASGYTF.

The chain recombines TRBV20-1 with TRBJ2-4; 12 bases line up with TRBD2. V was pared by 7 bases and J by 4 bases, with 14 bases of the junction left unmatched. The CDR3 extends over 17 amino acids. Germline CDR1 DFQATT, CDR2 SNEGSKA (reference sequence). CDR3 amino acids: CSVSWSGLAGGKNIQYF. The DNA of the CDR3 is TGCAGTGTTAGTTGGTCGGGGCTAGCGGGGGGGAAAAACATTCAGTACTTC.

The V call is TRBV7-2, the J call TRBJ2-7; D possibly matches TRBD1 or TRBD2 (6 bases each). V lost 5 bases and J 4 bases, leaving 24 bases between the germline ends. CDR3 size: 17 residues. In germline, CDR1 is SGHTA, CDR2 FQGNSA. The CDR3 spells CASSLHPGGGAVYEQYF. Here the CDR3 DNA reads TGTGCCAGCAGCCTACACCCCGGGGGCGGTGCCGTTTACGAGCAGTACTTC.

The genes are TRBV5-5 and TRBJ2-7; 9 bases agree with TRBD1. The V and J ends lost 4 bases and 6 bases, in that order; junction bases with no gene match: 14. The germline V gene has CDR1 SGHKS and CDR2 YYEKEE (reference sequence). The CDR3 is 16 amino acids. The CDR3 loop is CASSLRGGTGSAEQYF. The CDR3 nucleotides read TGTGCCAGCAGCCTAAGGGGCGGGACAGGGTCTGCCGAGCAGTACTTC.

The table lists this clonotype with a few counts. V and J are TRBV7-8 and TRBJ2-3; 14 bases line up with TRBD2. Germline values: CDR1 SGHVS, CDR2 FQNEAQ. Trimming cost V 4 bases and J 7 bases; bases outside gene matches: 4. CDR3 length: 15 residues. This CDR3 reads CASSSGLAGAYTQYF. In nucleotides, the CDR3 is TGTGCCAGCAGCTCGGGACTAGCGGGGGCGTATACGCAGTATTTT.

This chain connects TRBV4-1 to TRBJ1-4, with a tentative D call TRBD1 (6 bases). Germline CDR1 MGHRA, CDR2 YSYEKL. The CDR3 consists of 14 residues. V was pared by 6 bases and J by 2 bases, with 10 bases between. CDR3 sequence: CASRQQGTNEKLFF. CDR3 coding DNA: TGCGCCAGCAGACAACAGGGCACTAATGAAAAACTGTTTTTT.

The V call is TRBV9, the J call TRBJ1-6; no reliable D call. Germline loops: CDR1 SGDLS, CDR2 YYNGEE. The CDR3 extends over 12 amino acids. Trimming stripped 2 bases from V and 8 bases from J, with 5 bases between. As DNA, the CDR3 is TGTGCCAGCAGCGTCTGGGATTCACCCCTCCACTTT. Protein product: CASSVWDSPLHF.

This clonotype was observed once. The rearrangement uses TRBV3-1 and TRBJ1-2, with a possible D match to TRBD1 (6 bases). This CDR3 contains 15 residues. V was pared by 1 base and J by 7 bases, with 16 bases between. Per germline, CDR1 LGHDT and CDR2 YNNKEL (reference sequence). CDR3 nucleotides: TGTGCCAGCAGCCAAGTGGGGGCATTCTGGGTTGGCTACACCTTC. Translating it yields CASSQVGAFWVGYTF.

The CDR3 reads CSGSGGADYGYTF. DNA of the CDR3: TGCAGCGGGTCAGGGGGCGCCGACTATGGCTACACCTTC. This chain connects TRBV29-1 to TRBJ1-2, with 8 bases fitting TRBD1. V dropped 7 bases and J dropped 3; count of bases not matched to a gene: 7. This CDR3 contains 13 residues. The V gene's germline CDR1 is SQVTM and CDR2 ANQGSEA.

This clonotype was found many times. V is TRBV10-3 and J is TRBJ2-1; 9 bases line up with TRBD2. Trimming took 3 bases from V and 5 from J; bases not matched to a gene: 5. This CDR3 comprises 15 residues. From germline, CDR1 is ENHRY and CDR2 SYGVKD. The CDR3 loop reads CAISDSGTSNNEQFF. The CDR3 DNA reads TGTGCCATCAGTGATTCCGGGACTAGCAACAATGAGCAGTTCTTC.

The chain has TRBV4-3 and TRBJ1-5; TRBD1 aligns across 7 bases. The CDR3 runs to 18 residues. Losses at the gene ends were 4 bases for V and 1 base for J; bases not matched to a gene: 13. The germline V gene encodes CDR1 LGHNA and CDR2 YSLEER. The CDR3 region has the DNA TGCGCCAGCAGCCGCAACCTAGGGGGCAGGGCGAGCAATCAGCCCCAGCATTTT. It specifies CASSRNLGGRASNQPQHF.

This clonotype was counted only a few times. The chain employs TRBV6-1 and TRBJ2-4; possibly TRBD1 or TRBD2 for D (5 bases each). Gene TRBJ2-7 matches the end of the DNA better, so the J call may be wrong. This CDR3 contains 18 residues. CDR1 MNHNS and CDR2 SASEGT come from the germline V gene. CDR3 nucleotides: TGTGCCAGCACGGGGTTGAGCTTAGGGGTAGGCCTGGATAACGAGCAGTACTTC. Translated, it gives CASTGLSLGVGLDNEQYF.

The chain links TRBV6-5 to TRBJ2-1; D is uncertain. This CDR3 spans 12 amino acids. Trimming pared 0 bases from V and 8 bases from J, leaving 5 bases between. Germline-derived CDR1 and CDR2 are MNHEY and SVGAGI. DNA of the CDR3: TGTGCCAGCAGTTACTCAGGTTATGAGCAGTTCTTC. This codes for CASSYSGYEQFF.

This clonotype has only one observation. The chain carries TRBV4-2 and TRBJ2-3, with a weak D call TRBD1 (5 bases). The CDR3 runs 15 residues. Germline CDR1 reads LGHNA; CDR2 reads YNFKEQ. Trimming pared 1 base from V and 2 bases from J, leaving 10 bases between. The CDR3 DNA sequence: TGTGCCAGCAGCCAAGCAATAGGGGTCACAGATACGCAGTATTTT. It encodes CASSQAIGVTDTQYF.

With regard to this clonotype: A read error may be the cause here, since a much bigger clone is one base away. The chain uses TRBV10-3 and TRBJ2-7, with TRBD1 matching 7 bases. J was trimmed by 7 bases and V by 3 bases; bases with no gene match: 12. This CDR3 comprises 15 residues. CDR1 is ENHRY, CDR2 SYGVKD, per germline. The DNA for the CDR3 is TGTGCCATCAGTGATTCAGAGGGGGCCCAACGGGAGCAGTACTTC. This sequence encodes CAISDSEGAQREQYF.

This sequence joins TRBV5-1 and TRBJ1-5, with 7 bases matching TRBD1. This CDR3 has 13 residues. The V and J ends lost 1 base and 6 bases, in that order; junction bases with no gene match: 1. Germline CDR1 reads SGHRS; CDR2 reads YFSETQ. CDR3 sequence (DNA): TGCGCCAGCAGCTTGCACAGGGGTCAGCCCCAGCATTTT. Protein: CASSLHRGQPQHF.

In DNA, the CDR3 is TGTGCCAGCCGCAACAGTACCCTCTCCTACGAGCAGTACTTC. This gives the protein CASRNSTLSYEQYF. The chain joins TRBV6-6 to TRBJ2-7; the D is unclear. V lost 8 bases and J lost 0, with 14 bases in between. This CDR3 spans 14 amino acids. The germline V gene has CDR1 MNHNY and CDR2 SVGAGI (reference sequence).

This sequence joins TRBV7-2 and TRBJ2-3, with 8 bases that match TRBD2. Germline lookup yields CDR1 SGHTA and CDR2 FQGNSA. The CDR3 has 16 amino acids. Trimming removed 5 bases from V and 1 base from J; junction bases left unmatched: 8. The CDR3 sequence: CASSAGRRGGTDTQYF. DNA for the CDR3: TGTGCCAGCAGCGCAGGGAGGCGGGGGGGCACAGATACGCAGTATTTT.

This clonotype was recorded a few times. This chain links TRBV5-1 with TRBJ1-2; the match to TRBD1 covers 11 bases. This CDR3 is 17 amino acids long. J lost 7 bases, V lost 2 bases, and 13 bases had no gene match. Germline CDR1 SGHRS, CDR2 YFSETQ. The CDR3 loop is CASSFRTPGQGDRGYTF. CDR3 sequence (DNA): TGCGCCAGCAGCTTCAGAACCCCGGGACAGGGGGATCGTGGCTACACCTTC.

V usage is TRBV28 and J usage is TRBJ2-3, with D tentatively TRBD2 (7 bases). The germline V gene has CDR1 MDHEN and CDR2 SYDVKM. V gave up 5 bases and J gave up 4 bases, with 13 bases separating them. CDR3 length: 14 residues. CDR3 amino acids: CASSPGGPPDTQYF. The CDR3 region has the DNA TGTGCCAGCAGTCCCGGGGGGCCCCCAGATACGCAGTATTTT.

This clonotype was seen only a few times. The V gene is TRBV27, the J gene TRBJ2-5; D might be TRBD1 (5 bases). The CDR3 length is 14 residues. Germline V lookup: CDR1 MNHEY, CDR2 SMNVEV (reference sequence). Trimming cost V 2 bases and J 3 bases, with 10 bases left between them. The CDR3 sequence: CASSLDRLKETQYF. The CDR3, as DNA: TGTGCCAGCAGTTTAGACAGACTTAAAGAGACCCAGTACTTC.

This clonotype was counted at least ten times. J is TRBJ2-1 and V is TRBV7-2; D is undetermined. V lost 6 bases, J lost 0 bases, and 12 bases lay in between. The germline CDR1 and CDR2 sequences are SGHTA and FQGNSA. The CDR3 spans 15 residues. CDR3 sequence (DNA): TGTGCCAGCAGTCGACGGATGAGCTCCTACAATGAGCAGTTCTTC. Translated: CASSRRMSSYNEQFF.

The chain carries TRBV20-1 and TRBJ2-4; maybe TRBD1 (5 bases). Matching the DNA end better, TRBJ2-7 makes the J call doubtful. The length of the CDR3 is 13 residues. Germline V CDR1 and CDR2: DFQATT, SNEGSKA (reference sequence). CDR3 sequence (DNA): TGCAGTGCCCTATATACAACAGGAATCGAGCAGTACTTC. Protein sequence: CSALYTTGIEQYF.

As DNA, the CDR3 is TGCGCCAGCAGCCAAGATATTCTAGCGGGGGTGCAGTACTTC. Translated, it gives CASSQDILAGVQYF. The chain couples TRBV4-1 to TRBJ2-5; 10 bases line up with TRBD2. The CDR3 spans 14 residues. V dropped 0 bases and J dropped 11; count of bases not matched to a gene: 6. The germline V gene has CDR1 MGHRA and CDR2 YSYEKL.

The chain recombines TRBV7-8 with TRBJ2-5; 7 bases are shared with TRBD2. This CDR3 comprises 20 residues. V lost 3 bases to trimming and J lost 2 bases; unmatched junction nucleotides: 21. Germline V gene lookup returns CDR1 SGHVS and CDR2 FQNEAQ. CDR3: CASSFLAGGRAGRAQETQYF. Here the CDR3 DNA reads TGTGCCAGCAGCTTCCTTGCTGGCGGACGAGCGGGGAGAGCTCAAGAGACCCAGTACTTC.

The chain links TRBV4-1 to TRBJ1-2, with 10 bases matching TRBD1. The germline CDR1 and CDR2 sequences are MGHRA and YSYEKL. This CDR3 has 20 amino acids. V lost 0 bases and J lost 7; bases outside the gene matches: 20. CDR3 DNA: TGCGCCAGCAGCCAAGATGGGAGCCTCCTTCGGGACAGGGGAAGGATTGGCTACACCTTC. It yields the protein CASSQDGSLLRDRGRIGYTF.

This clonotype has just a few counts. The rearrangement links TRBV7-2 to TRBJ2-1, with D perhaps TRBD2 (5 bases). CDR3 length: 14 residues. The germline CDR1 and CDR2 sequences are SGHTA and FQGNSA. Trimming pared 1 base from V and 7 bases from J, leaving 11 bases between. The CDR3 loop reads CASSLEFSGNEQFF. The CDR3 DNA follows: TGTGCCAGCAGCTTAGAGTTCTCGGGAAATGAGCAGTTCTTC. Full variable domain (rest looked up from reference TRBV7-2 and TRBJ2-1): GAGVSQSPSNKVTEKGKDVELRCDPISGHTALYWYRQSLGQGLEFLIYFQGNSAPDKSGLPSDRFSAERTGGSVSTLTIQRTQQEDSAVYLCASSLEFSGNEQFFGPGTRLTVL.